This TCR beta chain emerged from a study of OX40 agonist ivuxolimab in advanced cancers. For the study in its entirety: Ivuxolimab was an agonistic, fully human IgG2 monoclonal antibody directed against OX40 (CD134), a costimulatory receptor. Intravenous ivuxolimab was administered to patients every 2 weeks at six dose levels: 0.01, 0.1, 0.3, 1.5, 3 and 10 mg/kg. Of the roughly 50 dose-escalation patients, hepatocellular carcinoma was present in approximately 20, melanoma in about 15, renal cell carcinoma in 9 and head and neck cancer in 9. A male proportion of roughly 80% and a mean age of 60 years, ranging from roughly 23 to 85, were recorded for the dose-escalation cohort. Patients were allowed to have had prior anti-PD-1, anti-PD-L1 or anti-CTLA-4 therapy, and more than 30% of the dose-escalation patients had previously received checkpoint inhibitors. Partial responses occurred in three dose-escalation patients: two with cutaneous melanoma and one with hepatocellular carcinoma. The purpose of peripheral TCRbeta sequencing was to test whether ivuxolimab changed TCR sequence diversity and led to clonal T-cell expansion. The paper reports the monotherapy dose-escalation portion (N = 52 patients) of the phase I ivuxolimab trial. The paper's findings and limits, for the study overall: The antigen specificity of the clonally expanded peripheral T cells was not determined. In partial responders in the 0.1-3.0 mg/kg groups, normalized peripheral clonal expansion was found to be among the lowest, especially among CD8+ T cells. After ivuxolimab, more expanded clones were found on average in CD8+ T cells than in CD4+ T cells. Low levels of normalized T-cell clonal expansion were also seen in some patients who did not respond. At doses from 0.1 to 3.0 mg/kg, clonal expansion was seen in both CD4+ and CD8+ blood T cells between baseline and week 6.

The trial excluded patients who had a history of autoimmune disease or were on systemic immunosuppression. Peripheral blood for TCR sequencing was collected from all dose cohorts at baseline, on cycle 4 day 1, and on cycle 7 day 1. Samples came from an open-label, multicenter, first-in-human phase I dose-escalation trial of ivuxolimab. The trial enrolled adults with locally advanced or metastatic head and neck squamous cell, hepatocellular, melanoma or renal cell carcinoma. Before TCR sequencing, CD4+ T cells and CD8+ T cells from peripheral blood were sorted into separate populations. Note on this clone: Its antigen has not been determined. No base quality values were provided; no much bigger clone lies one nucleotide off.

To sequence the TCRbeta CDR3 region, genomic DNA was isolated from the sorted cells. The immunoSEQ Assay was used to sequence the TCRbeta CDR3 regions. TCRdb holds this immuneACCESS table with in-frame rearrangements only. Some clones are missing; in checked studies, unresolved V genes explain under half, and the rest has no known cause. This sample has fewer than 85,000 clones in its table, and approximately 86% of those were observed once. 0.8% to 1% of the sample is held by the ten biggest clonotypes. The specimen was CD4+ or CD8+ T cells sorted from blood, collected in a trial of the OX40 agonist ivuxolimab. The TCR was taken from an adult with an advanced solid tumor such as melanoma, head and neck, liver or kidney cancer.

CDR3 loop: CASSLDSKETQYF. The nucleotides are TGCGCCAGCAGCTTGGACAGTAAAGAGACCCAGTACTTC. The chain was built from TRBV5-1 and TRBJ2-5, with the D gene not clear enough to name. The germline V gene supplies CDR1 SGHRS and CDR2 YFSETQ. Taken from cysteine to phenylalanine, the CDR3 has 13 residues. Just the 39-base CDR3 DNA is kept, in frame starting at base 1. V and J are truncated by 0 bases and 3 bases respectively, leaving an intervening sequence of 6 bases.